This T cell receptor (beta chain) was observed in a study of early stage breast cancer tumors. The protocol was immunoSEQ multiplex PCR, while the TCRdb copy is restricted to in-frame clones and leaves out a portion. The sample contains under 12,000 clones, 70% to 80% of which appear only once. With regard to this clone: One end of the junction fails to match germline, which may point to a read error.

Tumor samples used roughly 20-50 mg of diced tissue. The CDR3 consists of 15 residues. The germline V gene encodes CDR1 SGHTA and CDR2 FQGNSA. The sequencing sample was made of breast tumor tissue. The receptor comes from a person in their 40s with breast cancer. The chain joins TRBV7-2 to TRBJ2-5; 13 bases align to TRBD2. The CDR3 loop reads CASSRPGLAGTFQDF. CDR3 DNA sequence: TGTGCCAGCAGCCGGCCGGGACTAGCGGGAACCTTCCAGGACTTC.